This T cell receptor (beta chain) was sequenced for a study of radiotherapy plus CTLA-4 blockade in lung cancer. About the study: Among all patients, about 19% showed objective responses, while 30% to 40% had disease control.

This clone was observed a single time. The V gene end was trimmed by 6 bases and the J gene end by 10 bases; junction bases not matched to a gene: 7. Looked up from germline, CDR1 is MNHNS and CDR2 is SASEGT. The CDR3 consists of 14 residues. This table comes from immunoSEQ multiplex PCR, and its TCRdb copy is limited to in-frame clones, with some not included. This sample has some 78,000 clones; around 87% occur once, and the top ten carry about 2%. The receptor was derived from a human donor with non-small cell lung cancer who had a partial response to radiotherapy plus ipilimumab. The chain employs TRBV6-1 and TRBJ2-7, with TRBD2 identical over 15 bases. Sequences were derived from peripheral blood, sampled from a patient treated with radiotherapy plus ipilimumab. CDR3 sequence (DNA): TGTGCCAGCAGAGGACTAGCGGGAGGGCCGGTACAGTACTTC. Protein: CASRGLAGGPVQYF.